A selection of T cell receptor beta chains follows, all from one sample in a study of early T cells in non-severe SARS-CoV-2 infection. TCRdb fed the 5' RACE reads into MiXCR, producing one record per CDR3 protein. The profile shows about 130,000 distinct CDR3 sequences, approximately 15% of them singletons. The specimen sequenced was whole blood. The receptors derive from an adult who was a healthcare worker with PCR-confirmed SARS-CoV-2 infection or an uninfected control (not recorded which). The conserved cysteine and the conserved F or W are not part of the CDR3 here.

TRBJ2-5	TRBV2	ASGTGTSGEETQY
TRBJ2-5	TRBV6-6	ASSRDLQETQY
TRBJ1-2	TRBV7-6	ASSGDAAGYT
TRBJ2-3	TRBV7-9	AGGLSTSGGTDTQY
TRBJ2-3	TRBV7-3	ASSLMGSFSTDTQY
TRBJ2-3	TRBV10-1	ASSEGVPSGGPDTQY
TRBJ1-1	TRBV5-1	ASSLQGGGATEAF
TRBJ2-5	TRBV7-6	ASSLASAETQY
TRBJ2-2	TRBV11-2	ASSEGSGRSTGELF
TRBJ2-3	TRBV2	ASTWQGTDTQY
TRBJ2-5	TRBV11-2	ASSLDGTYQETQY
TRBJ1-1	TRBV7-9	ASSLVGIDTEAF
TRBJ2-7	TRBV2	ASQGQAQNEQY